This passage covers 15 T cell receptor beta chains from one sample sequenced in a study of cytomegalovirus exposure and HLA in healthy donors. The study ran its PCR with 60 Vbeta and 13 Jbeta primers. Sequenced by immunoSEQ multiplex PCR; TCRdb stores in-frame clones only, minus some. The table includes over 150,000 clones, 75% detected once. The sample was PBMCs. The receptors stem from a woman aged 50 to 65 in good health and CMV-seropositive.

Only a few counts were recorded for this clone. V gene TRBV5-4 combines with J gene TRBJ2-5, with D possibly being TRBD1 (5 bases). The CDR3 contains 13 residues. V was clipped by 1 base and J by 4 bases, with 8 bases between them. In germline, CDR1 is SGHNT, CDR2 YYREEE (reference sequence). The CDR3 region is CASSLKGVETQYF. Here the CDR3 DNA reads TGTGCCAGCAGCTTGAAAGGGGTAGAGACCCAGTACTTC.

This chain uses TRBV11-3 with TRBJ2-5; D may be TRBD2 (6 bases). V dropped 2 bases and J dropped 5 bases, with 12 bases sitting between them. The CDR3 has 14 amino acids. Germline lookup yields CDR1 SGHNT and CDR2 YENEEA. CDR3 nucleotides: TGTGCCAGCAGCTTAACTCTAGCGAGCGAGACCCAGTACTTC. Amino acid sequence: CASSLTLASETQYF.

CDR3 sequence reads: CASSRAGGPAEQFF. The CDR3 DNA sequence: TGTGCCAGCAGCAGAGCGGGGGGGCCCGCTGAGCAGTTCTTC. J is TRBJ2-1 and V is TRBV5-4; 10 nucleotides align to TRBD2. V shed 4 bases and J 9 bases; nucleotides not matched to a gene: 7. This CDR3 is 14 amino acids long. Germline CDR1 is SGHNT and CDR2 is YYREEE (reference sequence).

The chain employs TRBV7-6 and TRBJ2-4, with 7 bases aligning to TRBD1. CDR1 is SGHVS and CDR2 is FNYEAQ in the germline V gene. CDR3 length: 17 residues. With 0 bases clipped from V and 2 bases from J, the junction kept 7 bases outside the gene matches. The CDR3 loop is CASSLAPPGGTKNIQYF. The CDR3 region has the DNA TGTGCCAGCAGCTTAGCGCCGCCAGGGGGAACCAAAAACATTCAGTACTTC.

The sample holds a few counts of this clone. The gene calls are TRBV7-6 and TRBJ2-7, with a weak D call TRBD1 (5 bases). V lost 3 bases and J 6 bases, leaving 15 bases between the germline ends. Germline values: CDR1 SGHVS, CDR2 FNYEAQ. The CDR3 loop spans 14 amino acids. This CDR3 reads CASSFGQGFGEQYF. CDR3 sequence (DNA): TGTGCCAGCAGCTTCGGCCAGGGTTTCGGCGAGCAGTACTTC. Filled out from reference TRBV7-6 and TRBJ2-7, the complete variable domain reads GAGVSQSPRYKVTKRGQDVALRCDPISGHVSLYWYRQALGQGPEFLTYFNYEAQQDKSGLPNDRFSAERPEGSISTLTIQRTEQRDSAMYRCASSFGQGFGEQYFGPGTRLTVT.

This clone is a singleton in its sample. The chain employs TRBV4-1 and TRBJ2-1; D perhaps matches TRBD2 (6 bases). The CDR3 extends over 13 amino acids. V lost 0 bases and J 10 bases, leaving 10 bases between the germline ends. The germline V gene encodes CDR1 MGHRA and CDR2 YSYEKL. The DNA for the CDR3 is TGCGCCAGCAGCCAAGAAGTCGGGAGAGAGCAGTTCTTC. Protein product: CASSQEVGREQFF.

The chain recombines TRBV15 with TRBJ1-4, with D maybe TRBD1 (5 bases). Germline assignment: CDR1 LNHNV and CDR2 YYDKDF (reference sequence). CDR3 size: 17 residues. V gave up 0 bases and J gave up 1 base, with 12 bases separating them. The chain's CDR3 is CATSRDTKGVTNEKLFF. DNA of the CDR3: TGTGCCACCAGCAGAGATACGAAAGGGGTAACTAATGAAAAACTGTTTTTT.

The V and J genes are TRBV14 and TRBJ1-1; 9 nucleotides agree with TRBD1. Germline V gene sequence: CDR1 SGHDN, CDR2 FVKESK. The CDR3 extends over 14 amino acids. V lost 5 bases to trimming and J lost 4 bases; unmatched junction nucleotides: 5. Written as DNA, the CDR3 is TGTGCCAGCAGCATACAGGGGGCCTTCACTGAAGCTTTCTTT. This translates into CASSIQGAFTEAFF.

The CDR3 spells CASSLDAGARSNQPQHF. Written as DNA, the CDR3 is TGTGCCAGCAGCTTGGACGCGGGGGCGCGTTCAAATCAGCCCCAGCATTTT. The genes are TRBV5-8 and TRBJ1-5; D is perhaps TRBD1 (6 bases). The CDR3 loop spans 17 amino acids. From germline, CDR1 is SGHTS and CDR2 YDEGEE. V was cut by 0 bases and J by 4 bases, with 17 bases left in between.

The chain combines TRBV6-1 with TRBJ2-1; TRBD1 is a possible D gene (6 bases). V dropped 1 base and J dropped 5 bases, with 12 bases sitting between them. CDR1 is MNHNS and CDR2 is SASEGT in the germline V gene. The CDR3 spans 15 residues. CDR3: CASSEDRVQNNEQFF. Here the CDR3 DNA reads TGTGCCAGCAGTGAAGACAGGGTACAGAACAATGAGCAGTTCTTC.

This clone was found a few times. The J gene is TRBJ2-7, the V gene TRBV2; 9 nucleotides match TRBD1. Per the germline V gene, CDR1 is SNHLY and CDR2 is FYNNEI. V was clipped by 8 bases and J by 3 bases; unmatched bases: 5. This CDR3 spans 13 amino acids. CDR3 DNA: TGTGCCAGCGGTGGGGACAGGGTCTACGAGCAGTACTTC. This gives the protein CASGGDRVYEQYF. Based on the CDR3 plus reference TRBV2 and TRBJ2-7, the full variable domain is EPEVTQTPSHQVTQMGQEVILRCVPISNHLYFYWYRQILGQKVEFLVSFYNNEISEKSEIFDDQFSVERPDGSNFTLKIRSTKLEDSAMYFCASGGDRVYEQYFGPGTRLTVT.

The genes are TRBV11-3 and TRBJ2-1; the D gene is possibly TRBD2 (6 bases). V lost 4 bases, J lost 7 bases, and 8 bases lay in between. This CDR3 is 12 amino acids long. Germline assignment: CDR1 SGHNT and CDR2 YENEEA. The CDR3 bases are TGTGCCAGCAGCTCGCGGGGAAATGAGCAGTTCTTC. Its translation: CASSSRGNEQFF.

V usage is TRBV30 and J usage is TRBJ2-2; D gene ambiguous. The V end lost 1 base, the J end lost 3 bases, and 6 bases lay between the germline ends. This CDR3 contains 13 residues. Germline V gives CDR1 GTSNPN, CDR2 SVGIG (reference sequence). CDR3 protein: CAWSAGYTGELFF. The CDR3 coding sequence is TGTGCCTGGAGTGCGGGTTACACCGGGGAGCTGTTTTTT.

V and J are TRBV29-1 and TRBJ1-2, with D maybe TRBD1 (6 bases). The germline V gene has CDR1 SQVTM and CDR2 ANQGSEA. The CDR3 is made up of 14 amino acids. With 2 bases removed from V and 1 base from J, the gap between germline ends came to 11 bases. CDR3 nucleotides: TGCAGCGTTGAAATGGACAGAAGTAACTATGGCTACACCTTC. It specifies CSVEMDRSNYGYTF. Combining the CDR3 with reference TRBV29-1 and TRBJ1-2 gives the whole variable domain SAVISQKPSRDICQRGTSLTIQCQVDSQVTMMFWYRQQPGQSLTLIATANQGSEATYESGFVIDKFPISRPNLTFSTLTVSNMSPEDSSIYLCSVEMDRSNYGYTFGSGTRLTVV.

The rearrangement links TRBV9 to TRBJ1-4, with D perhaps TRBD1 (5 bases). The V and J ends lost 6 bases and 3 bases respectively, with 12 bases between them. CDR3 length: 14 amino acids. Germline lookup yields CDR1 SGDLS and CDR2 YYNGEE. Here the CDR3 DNA reads TGTGCCAGCAATTCTCAGGGTGCTAATGAAAAACTGTTTTTT. Translating gives CASNSQGANEKLFF.